This record looks at one T cell receptor (beta chain) sequence and its context. This sample was included in a study of blood T cell repertoires in COVID-19. As for the study in general: Researchers got acute and convalescent COVID-19 samples from the United States, Italy and Spain.

TCRdb's copy holds only in-frame clones and misses some; the assay was immunoSEQ multiplex PCR. The table lists roughly 70,000 clones, over 80% of them singletons. Material: peripheral blood. This clonotype originated in a man in his fifties with active COVID-19.

This CDR3 reads CASSLAGTEAFF. CDR3 nucleotides: TGTGCCAGCAGCTTGGCTGGCACTGAAGCTTTCTTT. The V call is TRBV11-2, the J call TRBJ1-1; D not resolved. Germline assignment: CDR1 SGHAT and CDR2 FQNNGV. CDR3 length: 12 amino acids. V lost 3 bases, J lost 4 bases, and 6 bases lay in between.